This T cell receptor (beta chain) was recovered during a study of cytomegalovirus exposure and HLA in healthy donors. V lost 5 bases and J lost 7; bases outside the gene matches: 7. Germline values: CDR1 SGHDN, CDR2 FVKESK. This CDR3 contains 15 residues. The study's findings and limits: Some V segments (TRBV6-2 and TRBV6-3 among them) were excluded as indistinguishable. Three of the chains that were CMV-associated were confirmed in vitro to be specific for CMV antigens.

The PCR employed 60 Vbeta primers together with 13 Jbeta primers. Authors' processing steps: About 10 million of about 80 million unique TCR beta chains were shared, per a later count. Profiled with immunoSEQ multiplex PCR; TCRdb holds only in-frame clones, not every one. Clone size and the V and J calls come from that table; the DNA yielded D and trimming. The sample contains 210,000 or so clones, roughly 85% of which appear only once. Comment on this clone: Its antigen is still unknown.

This TCR came from a girl aged 2 to 10 in good health and CMV-seronegative. Sequenced material: PBMCs. The V gene is TRBV14, the J gene TRBJ1-4; 10 nucleotides agree with TRBD1. The CDR3 sequence: CASSLTGTGVEKLFF. CDR3 sequence (DNA): TGTGCCAGCAGCTTAACCGGGACAGGGGTTGAAAAACTGTTTTTT.